This TCR beta chain is drawn from a study of naive and memory T cell subsets. The CDR3 totals 17 residues. The V segment lost 5 bases and the J segment 2 bases; nucleotides outside the gene matches: 12. CDR1 LGHNA and CDR2 YNFKEQ come from the germline V gene. Two oligonucleotides, mixed equimolar, formed the beta constant-region primer covering TRBC1 and TRBC2. A 12-nucleotide UMI and the SP2 primer were added to the cDNA 3' end by oligonucleotide ligation. Using its own MiXCR run on the UMI-ligation and nested PCR reads, TCRdb lists one record per CDR3 protein. Among approximately 89,000 distinct CDR3 sequences listed, 7% to 7.5% were seen once. This clonotype was detected ten times or more.

The chain is built from TRBV4-2 and TRBJ2-7, with 10 positions matching TRBD2. The TCR was taken from a human donor in good health. Sequences were obtained from central memory CD4+ T cells from blood. The CDR3 spells CASSLIAGGPAAYEQYF. DNA for the CDR3: TGTGCCAGCAGCTTAATAGCGGGAGGACCCGCAGCCTACGAGCAGTACTTC.